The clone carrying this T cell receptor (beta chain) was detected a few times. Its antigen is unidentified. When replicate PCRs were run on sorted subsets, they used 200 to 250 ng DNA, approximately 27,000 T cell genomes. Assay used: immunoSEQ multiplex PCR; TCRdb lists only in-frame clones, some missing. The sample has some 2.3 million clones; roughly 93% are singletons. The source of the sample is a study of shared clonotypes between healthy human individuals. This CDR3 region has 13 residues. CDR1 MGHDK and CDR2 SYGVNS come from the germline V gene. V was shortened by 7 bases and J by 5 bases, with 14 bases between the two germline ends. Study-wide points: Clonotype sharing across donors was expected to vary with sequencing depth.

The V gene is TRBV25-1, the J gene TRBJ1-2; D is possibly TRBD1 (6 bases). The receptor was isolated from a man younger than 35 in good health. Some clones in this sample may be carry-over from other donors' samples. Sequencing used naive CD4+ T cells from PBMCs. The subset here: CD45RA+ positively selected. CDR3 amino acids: CASTSGTSYGYTF. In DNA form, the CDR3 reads TGTGCCAGCACTAGTGGGACATCATATGGCTACACCTTC.